This T cell receptor (beta chain) was sequenced for a study of CD8 T cells in Susac syndrome. RNA totalling about 0.45 to 1 ug underwent reverse transcription with random hexamers. Coverage of TCR beta CDR3 amplification by immunoSEQ multiplex PCR extended to 54 Vbeta and 13 Jbeta. In TCRdb, the immunoSEQ multiplex PCR reads were re-called with MiXCR into one record per CDR3 protein. The sample includes about 180,000 distinct CDR3 sequences, about 95% of them seen just once. Deletions cut 3 bases from V and 1 base from J, with 18 bases between. Germline CDR1 and CDR2: PRHDT and FYEKMQ (reference sequence). The length of the CDR3 is 17 residues. Study findings and constraints: The authors acknowledged that the study's TCR sequencing and HLA analysis involved relatively few individuals.

A single count supports this clonotype. Its cognate antigen is unknown. V is TRBV13 and J is TRBJ1-1; no definite D call. The sample was CD8+ T cells from PBMCs. This clonotype originated in a human donor with multiple sclerosis. The DNA of the CDR3 is TGTGCCAGCAGCTTCGGTCATCCCGCAGGAGGGAACACTGAAGCTTTCTTT. It translates to CASSFGHPAGGNTEAFF.